This T cell receptor beta chain originates from a study of blood T cell repertoires in COVID-19. Repertoires were generated with immunoSEQ multiplex PCR, while TCRdb's copy carries only in-frame clones and drops some. The sample has 200,000 to 300,000 clones, roughly 90% seen once. Trimming took off 3 bases at V and 8 bases at J, with 10 bases between the two ends. The germline gives CDR1 KGHDR, CDR2 SFDVKD. This CDR3 is built from 13 residues. This TCR derives from a young man with active or convalescent COVID-19. The gene calls are TRBV24-1 and TRBJ2-1; TRBD1 might be the D (6 bases). Sequencing input: peripheral blood. The CDR3 reads CATSDRTGYEQFF. The CDR3 nucleotides are TGTGCCACCAGTGATCGTACAGGGTATGAGCAGTTCTTC.